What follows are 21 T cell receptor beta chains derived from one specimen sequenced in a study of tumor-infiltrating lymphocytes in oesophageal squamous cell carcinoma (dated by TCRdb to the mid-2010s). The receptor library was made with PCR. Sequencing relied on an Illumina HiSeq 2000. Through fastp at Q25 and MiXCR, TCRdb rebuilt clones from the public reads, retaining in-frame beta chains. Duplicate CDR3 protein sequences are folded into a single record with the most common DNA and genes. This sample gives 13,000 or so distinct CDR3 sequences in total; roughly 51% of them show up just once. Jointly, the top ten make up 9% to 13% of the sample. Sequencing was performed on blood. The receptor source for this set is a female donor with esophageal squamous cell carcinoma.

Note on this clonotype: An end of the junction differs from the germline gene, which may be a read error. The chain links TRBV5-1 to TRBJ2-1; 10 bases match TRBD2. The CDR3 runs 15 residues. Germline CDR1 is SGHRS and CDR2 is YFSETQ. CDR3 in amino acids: CVSSHLAGVHNEQFF. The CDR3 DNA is TGCGTCAGCAGCCACCTAGCGGGAGTTCACAATGAGCAGTTCTTC.

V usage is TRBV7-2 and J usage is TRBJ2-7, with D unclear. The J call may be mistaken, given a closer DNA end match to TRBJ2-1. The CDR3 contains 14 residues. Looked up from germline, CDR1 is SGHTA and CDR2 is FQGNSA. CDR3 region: CASSPWAVGGEQFF. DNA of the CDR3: TGTGCCAGCAGCCCCTGGGCGGTTGGTGGTGAGCAGTTCTTC.

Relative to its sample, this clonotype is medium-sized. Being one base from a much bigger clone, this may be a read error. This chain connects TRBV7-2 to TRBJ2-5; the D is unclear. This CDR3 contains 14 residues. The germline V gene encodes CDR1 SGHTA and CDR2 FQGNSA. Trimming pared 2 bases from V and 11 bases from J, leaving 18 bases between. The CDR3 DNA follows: TGTGCCAGCAGCTTAATTCCAGCCTACAATGAGCAGTACTTC. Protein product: CASSLIPAYNEQYF.

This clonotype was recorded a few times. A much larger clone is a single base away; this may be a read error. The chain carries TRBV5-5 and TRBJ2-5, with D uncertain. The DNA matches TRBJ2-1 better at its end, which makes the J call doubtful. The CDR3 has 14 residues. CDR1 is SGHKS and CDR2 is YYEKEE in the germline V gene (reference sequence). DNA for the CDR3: TGTGCCAGCAGCTTGGGGCACAACTCCTACGAGCAGTTCTTC. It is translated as CASSLGHNSYEQFF.

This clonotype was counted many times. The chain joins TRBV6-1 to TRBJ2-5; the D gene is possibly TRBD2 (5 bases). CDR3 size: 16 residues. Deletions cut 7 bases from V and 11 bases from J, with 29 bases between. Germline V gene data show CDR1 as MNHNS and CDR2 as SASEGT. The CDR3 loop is CASNPGWTTHNGEQYF. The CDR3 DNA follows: TGTGCCAGCAACCCCGGGTGGACGACCCACAACGGGGAGCAGTACTTC.

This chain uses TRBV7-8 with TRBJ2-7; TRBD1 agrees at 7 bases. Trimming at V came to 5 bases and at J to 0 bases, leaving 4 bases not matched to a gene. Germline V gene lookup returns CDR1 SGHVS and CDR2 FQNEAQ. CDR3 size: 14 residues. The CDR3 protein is CASSPRQGSYEQYF. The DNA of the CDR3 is TGTGCCAGCAGCCCCAGACAGGGCTCCTACGAGCAGTACTTC.

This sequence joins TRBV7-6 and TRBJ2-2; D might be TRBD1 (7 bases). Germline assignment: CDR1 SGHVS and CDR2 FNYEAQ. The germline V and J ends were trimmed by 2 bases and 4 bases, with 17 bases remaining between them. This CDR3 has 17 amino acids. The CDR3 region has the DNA TGTGCCAGCAGCTTAACGGGCGGGGCAGGGGGCACCGGGGAGCTGTTTTTT. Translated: CASSLTGGAGGTGELFF.

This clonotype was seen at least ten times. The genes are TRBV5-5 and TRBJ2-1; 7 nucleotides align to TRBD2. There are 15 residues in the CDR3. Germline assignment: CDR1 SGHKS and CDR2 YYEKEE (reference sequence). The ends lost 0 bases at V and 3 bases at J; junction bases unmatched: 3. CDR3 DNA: TGTGCCAGCAGCTTGGGGCTAGCGGTCTACAATGAGCAGTTCTTC. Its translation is CASSLGLAVYNEQFF.

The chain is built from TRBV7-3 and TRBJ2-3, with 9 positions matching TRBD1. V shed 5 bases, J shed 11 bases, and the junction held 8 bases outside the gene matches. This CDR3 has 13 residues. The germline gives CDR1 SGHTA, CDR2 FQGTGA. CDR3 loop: CASSQTGGGEQYF. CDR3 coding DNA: TGTGCCAGCAGCCAGACAGGGGGTGGGGAGCAGTATTTT.

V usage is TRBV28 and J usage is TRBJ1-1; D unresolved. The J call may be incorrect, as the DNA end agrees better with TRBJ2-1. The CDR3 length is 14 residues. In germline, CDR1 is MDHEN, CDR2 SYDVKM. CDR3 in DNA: TGTGCCAGCAGTTTACCCTCGACAACCTACGAGCAGTTCTTC. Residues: CASSLPSTTYEQFF.

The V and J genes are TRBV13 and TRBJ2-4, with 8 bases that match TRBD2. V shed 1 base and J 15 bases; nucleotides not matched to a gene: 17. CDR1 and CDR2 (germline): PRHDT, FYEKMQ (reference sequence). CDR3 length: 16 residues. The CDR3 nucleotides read TGTGCCAGCAGCTTAGCGGGAGGGACGAACACCGGGGAGCTGTACTTC. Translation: CASSLAGGTNTGELYF.

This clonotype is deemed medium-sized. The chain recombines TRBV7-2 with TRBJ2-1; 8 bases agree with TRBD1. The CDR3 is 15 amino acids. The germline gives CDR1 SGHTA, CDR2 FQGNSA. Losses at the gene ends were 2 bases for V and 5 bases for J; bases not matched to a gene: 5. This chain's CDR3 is CASSLRTGKHNEQFF. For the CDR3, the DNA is TGTGCCAGCAGCTTAAGGACAGGGAAGCACAATGAGCAGTTCTTC.

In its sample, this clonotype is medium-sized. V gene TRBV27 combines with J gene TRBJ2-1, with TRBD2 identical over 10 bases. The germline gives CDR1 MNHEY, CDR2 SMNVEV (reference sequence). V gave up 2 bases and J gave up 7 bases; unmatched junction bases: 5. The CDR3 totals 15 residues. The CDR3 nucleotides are TGTGCCAGCAGTTTAAAAGCGGGAGGGGTGAATGAGCAGTTCTTC. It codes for CASSLKAGGVNEQFF.

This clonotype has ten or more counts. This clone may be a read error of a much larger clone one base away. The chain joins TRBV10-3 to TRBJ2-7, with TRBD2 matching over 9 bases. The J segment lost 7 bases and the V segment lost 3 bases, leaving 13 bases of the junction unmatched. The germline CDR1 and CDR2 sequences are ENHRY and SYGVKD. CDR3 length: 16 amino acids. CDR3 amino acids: CAISEIAGDGDNEQYF. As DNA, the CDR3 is TGTGCCATCAGTGAAATAGCGGGAGACGGCGACAATGAGCAGTACTTC.

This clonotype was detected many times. The CDR3 nucleotides are TGTGCCAGCTCAAGAGATTGGGGCTACACCTTC. Amino acids: CASSRDWGYTF. V and J are TRBV18 and TRBJ1-2; no firm D call. Germline lookup yields CDR1 KGHSH and CDR2 LQKENI. V was shortened by 5 bases and J by 8 bases, with 9 bases between the two germline ends. This CDR3 contains 11 residues.

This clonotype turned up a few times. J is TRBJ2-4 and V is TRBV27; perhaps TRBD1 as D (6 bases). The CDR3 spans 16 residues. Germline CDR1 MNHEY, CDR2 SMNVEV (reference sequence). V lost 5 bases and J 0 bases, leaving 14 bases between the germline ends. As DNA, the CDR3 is TGTGCCAGCAGTAGGCAGGGGCGTCTAGCCAAAAACATTCAGTACTTC. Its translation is CASSRQGRLAKNIQYF.

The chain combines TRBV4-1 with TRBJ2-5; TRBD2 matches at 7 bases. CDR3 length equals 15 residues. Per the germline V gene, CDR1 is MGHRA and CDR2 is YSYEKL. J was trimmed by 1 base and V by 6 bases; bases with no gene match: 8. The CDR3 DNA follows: TGCGCCAGCAGTAACAGCGGGGCAGCCCAAGAGACCCAGTACTTC. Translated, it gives CASSNSGAAQETQYF.

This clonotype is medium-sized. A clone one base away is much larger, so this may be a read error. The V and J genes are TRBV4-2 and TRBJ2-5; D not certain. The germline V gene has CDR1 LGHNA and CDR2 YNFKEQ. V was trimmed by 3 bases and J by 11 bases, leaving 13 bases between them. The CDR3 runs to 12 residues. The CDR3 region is CASSHRDNEQYF. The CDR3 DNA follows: TGTGCCAGCAGCCATCGAGACAATGAGCAGTACTTC.

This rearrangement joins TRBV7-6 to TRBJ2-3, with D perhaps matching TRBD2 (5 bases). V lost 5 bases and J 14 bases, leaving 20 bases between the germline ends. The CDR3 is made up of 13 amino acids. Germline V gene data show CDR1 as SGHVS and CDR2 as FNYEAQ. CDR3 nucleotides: TGTGCCAGCAGCAAACGGAATCCCGGGGAGCTGTATTTT. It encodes CASSKRNPGELYF.

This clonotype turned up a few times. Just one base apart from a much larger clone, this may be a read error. The CDR3 is CASSSGSGGYNEQYF. The CDR3 DNA reads TGTGCCAGCAGCTCCGGGAGCGGTGGATACAATGAGCAGTACTTC. The chain has TRBV7-2 and TRBJ2-5; D possibly corresponds to TRBD2 (6 bases). The CDR3 loop spans 15 amino acids. Trimming stripped 4 bases from V and 11 bases from J, with 23 bases between. Germline loops: CDR1 SGHTA, CDR2 FQGNSA. Based on the CDR3 plus reference TRBV7-2 and TRBJ2-5, the full variable domain is GAGVSQSPSNKVTEKGKDVELRCDPISGHTALYWYRQSLGQGLEFLIYFQGNSAPDKSGLPSDRFSAERTGGSVSTLTIQRTQQEDSAVYLCASSSGSGGYNEQYFGPGTRLLVL.

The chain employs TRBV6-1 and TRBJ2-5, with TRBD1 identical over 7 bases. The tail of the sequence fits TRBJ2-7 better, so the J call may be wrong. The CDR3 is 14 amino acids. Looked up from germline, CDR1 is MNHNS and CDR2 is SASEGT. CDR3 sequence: CASSDAGGVNEQYF. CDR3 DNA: TGTGCCAGCAGTGACGCAGGGGGTGTCAACGAGCAGTACTTC.